This T cell receptor beta chain was obtained from a study of early T cells in non-severe SARS-CoV-2 infection. Study as a whole: The authors sequenced bulk RNA from unsorted whole blood, leaving chains unpaired.

Molecules of cDNA were individually given unique molecular identifiers that were attached to them. TCRdb processed the 5' RACE reads anew with MiXCR; each CDR3 protein has one entry. The repertoire holds tens of thousands of distinct CDR3 sequences, with around 15% as singletons. In its sample, this clonotype was seen many times. The antigen is undetermined. Study findings and constraints: VDJdb matches were skewed toward anti-spike CD8 T cell responses.

This CDR3 is 13 amino acids long. The ends were cut back, 1 base at V and 5 bases at J, with 10 bases in the middle. Germline lookup yields CDR1 SQVTM and CDR2 ANQGSEA. This receptor was identified in an adult who was a healthcare worker with PCR-confirmed SARS-CoV-2 infection or an uninfected control (not recorded which). The sequencing input was whole blood. The rearrangement uses TRBV29-1 and TRBJ2-3, with D tentatively TRBD2 (5 bases). CDR3 bases: TGCAGCGTTGAAGTAAGACGGGGAGATACGCAGTATTTT. It is translated as CSVEVRRGDTQYF.